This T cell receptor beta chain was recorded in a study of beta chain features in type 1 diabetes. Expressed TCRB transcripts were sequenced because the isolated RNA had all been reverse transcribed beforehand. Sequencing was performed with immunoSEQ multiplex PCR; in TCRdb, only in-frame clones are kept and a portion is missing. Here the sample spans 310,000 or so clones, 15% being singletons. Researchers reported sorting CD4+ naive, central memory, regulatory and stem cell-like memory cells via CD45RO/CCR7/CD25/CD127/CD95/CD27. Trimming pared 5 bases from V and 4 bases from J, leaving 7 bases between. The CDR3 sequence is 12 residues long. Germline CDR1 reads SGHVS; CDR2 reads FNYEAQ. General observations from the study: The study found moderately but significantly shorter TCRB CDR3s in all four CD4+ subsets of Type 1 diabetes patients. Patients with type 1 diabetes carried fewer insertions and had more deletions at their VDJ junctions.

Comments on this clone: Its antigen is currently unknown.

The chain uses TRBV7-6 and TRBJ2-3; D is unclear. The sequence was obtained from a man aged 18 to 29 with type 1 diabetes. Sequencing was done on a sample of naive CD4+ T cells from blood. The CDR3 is CASSRRADTQYF. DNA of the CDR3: TGTGCCAGCAGCCGCCGGGCAGATACGCAGTATTTT.